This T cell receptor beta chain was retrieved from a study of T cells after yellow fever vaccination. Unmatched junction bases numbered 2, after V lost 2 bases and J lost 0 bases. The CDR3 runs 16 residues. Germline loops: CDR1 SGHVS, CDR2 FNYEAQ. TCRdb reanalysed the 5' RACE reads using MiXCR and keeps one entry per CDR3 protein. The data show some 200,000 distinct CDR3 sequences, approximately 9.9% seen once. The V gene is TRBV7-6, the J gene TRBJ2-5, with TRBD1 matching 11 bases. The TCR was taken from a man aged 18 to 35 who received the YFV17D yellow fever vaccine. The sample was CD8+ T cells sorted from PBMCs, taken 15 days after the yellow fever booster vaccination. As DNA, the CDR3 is TGTGCCAGCAGCTTACCGGGACAGGGGGACCAAGAGACCCAGTACTTC. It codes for CASSLPGQGDQETQYF.